These 2 T cell receptor beta chains came from one sample sequenced in a study of OX40 agonist ivuxolimab in advanced cancers. Clones were read by immunoSEQ multiplex PCR, and TCRdb kept only the in-frame ones, dropping some. In the table there are 17,000 or so clones, 70% to 90% of which are singletons. Sample: CD4+ or CD8+ T cells sorted from blood, taken in a trial of the OX40 agonist ivuxolimab. All receptors come from an adult with an advanced solid tumor such as melanoma, head and neck, liver or kidney cancer.

The rearrangement links TRBV6-5 to TRBJ2-7; 7 bases map to TRBD1. This CDR3 has 14 amino acids. V lost 6 bases and J lost 0; bases outside the gene matches: 5. Germline assignment: CDR1 MNHEY and CDR2 SVGAGI. Here the CDR3 DNA reads TGTGCCAGCAGAGCTTGGGACAGCTCCTACGAGCAGTACTTC. Translation gives CASRAWDSSYEQYF.

This rearrangement joins TRBV7-9 to TRBJ2-5; no clear D. Germline V gene sequence: CDR1 SEHNR, CDR2 FQNEAQ (reference sequence). The CDR3 totals 14 residues. The V end was cut by 3 bases, the J end by 3 bases, with 11 bases between. The CDR3 DNA reads TGTGCCAGCAGCTTGGGTTACGAAGAAGAGACCCAGTACTTC. The encoded protein is CASSLGYEEETQYF.